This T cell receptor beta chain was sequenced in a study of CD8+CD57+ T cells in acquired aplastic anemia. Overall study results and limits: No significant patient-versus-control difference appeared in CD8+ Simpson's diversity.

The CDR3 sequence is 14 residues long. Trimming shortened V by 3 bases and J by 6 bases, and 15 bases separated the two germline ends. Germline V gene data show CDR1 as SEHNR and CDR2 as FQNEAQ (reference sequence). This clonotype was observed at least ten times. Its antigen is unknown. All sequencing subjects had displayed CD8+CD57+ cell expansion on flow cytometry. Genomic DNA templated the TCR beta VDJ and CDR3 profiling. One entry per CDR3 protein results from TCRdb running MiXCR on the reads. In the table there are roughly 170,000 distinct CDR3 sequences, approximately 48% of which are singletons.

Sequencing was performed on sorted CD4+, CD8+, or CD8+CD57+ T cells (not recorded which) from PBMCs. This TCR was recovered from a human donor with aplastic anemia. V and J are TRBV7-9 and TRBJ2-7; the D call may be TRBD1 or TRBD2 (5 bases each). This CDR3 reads CASSLGRGAFEQYF. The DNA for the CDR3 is TGTGCCAGCAGCTTGGGAAGAGGGGCATTCGAGCAGTACTTC.